This entry is about one T cell receptor (beta chain). Its antigen is not identified. These data come from a study of T cell responses to AZD1222 COVID-19 vaccine. Study-level results: AZD1222 recipients seropositive at baseline numbered only six or seven. White British people made up most donors, females outnumbered males, and clonal diversity was possibly underestimated.

This table comes from immunoSEQ multiplex PCR, and its TCRdb copy is limited to in-frame clones, with some not included. This repertoire shows more than 95,000 clones, approximately 92% found once; its top ten account for more than 40%. Second-dose timings of about 4 or about 12 weeks were pooled. Germline V gives CDR1 SGDLS, CDR2 YYNGEE. The CDR3 spans 15 residues. The origin of this receptor is an adult who received the AZD1222 COVID-19 vaccine. The chain has TRBV9 and TRBJ2-7, with a weak D call TRBD1 (6 bases). The end of the DNA aligns better with TRBJ2-1, so the J call may be wrong. The sample here was peripheral blood, taken 28 days after the second AZD1222 dose. CDR3: CASSPPPDSSYEQFF. The CDR3 DNA reads as TGTGCCAGCAGCCCCCCCCCGGACAGCTCCTACGAGCAGTTCTTC.